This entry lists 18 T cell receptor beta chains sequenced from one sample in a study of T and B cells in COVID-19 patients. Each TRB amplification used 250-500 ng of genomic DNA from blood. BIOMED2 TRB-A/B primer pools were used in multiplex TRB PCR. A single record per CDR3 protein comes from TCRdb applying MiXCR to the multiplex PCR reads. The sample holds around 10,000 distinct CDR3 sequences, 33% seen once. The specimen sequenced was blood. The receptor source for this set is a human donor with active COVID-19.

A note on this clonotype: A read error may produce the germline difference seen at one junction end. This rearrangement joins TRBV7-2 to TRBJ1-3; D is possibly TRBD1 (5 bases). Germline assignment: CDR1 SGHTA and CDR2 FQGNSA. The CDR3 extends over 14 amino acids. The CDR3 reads CACSLLDTGNTIYF. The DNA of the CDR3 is TGTGCCTGCAGCTTATTGGACACAGGAAACACCATATATTTT.

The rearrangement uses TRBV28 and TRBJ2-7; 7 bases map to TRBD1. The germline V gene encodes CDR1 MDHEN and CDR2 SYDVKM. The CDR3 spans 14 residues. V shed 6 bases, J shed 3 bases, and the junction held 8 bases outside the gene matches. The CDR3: CASRQWTGDYEQYF. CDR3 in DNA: TGTGCCAGCAGACAATGGACAGGTGACTACGAGCAGTACTTC.

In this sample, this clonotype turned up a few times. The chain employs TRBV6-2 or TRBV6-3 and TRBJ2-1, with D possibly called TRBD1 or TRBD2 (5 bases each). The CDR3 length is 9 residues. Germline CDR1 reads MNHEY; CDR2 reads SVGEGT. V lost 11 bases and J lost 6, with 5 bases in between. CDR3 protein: CAGGNEQFF. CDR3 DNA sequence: TGTGCCGGGGGCAATGAGCAGTTCTTC.

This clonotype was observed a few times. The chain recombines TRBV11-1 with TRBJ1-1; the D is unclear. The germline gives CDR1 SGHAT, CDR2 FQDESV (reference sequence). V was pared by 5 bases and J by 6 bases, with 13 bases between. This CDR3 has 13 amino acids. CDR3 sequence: CASSRRMGPEAFF. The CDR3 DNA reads TGTGCCAGCAGCCGAAGGATGGGCCCTGAAGCTTTCTTT.

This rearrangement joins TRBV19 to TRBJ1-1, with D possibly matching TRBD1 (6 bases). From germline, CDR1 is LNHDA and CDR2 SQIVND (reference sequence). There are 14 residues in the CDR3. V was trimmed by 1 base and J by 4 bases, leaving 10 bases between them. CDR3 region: CASSIVQGTTEAFF. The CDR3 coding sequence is TGTGCCAGTAGTATAGTTCAGGGGACCACTGAAGCTTTCTTT.

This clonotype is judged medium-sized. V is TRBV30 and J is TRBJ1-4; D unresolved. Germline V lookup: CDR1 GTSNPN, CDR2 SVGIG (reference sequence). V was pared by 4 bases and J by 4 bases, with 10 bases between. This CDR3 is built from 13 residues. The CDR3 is CAWMGGDNEKLFF. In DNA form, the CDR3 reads TGTGCCTGGATGGGAGGAGATAATGAAAAACTGTTTTTT.

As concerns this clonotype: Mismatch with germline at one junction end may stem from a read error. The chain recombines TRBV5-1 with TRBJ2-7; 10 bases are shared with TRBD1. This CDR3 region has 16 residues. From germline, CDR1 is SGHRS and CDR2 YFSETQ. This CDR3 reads CASSLEGQGTHYGQYF. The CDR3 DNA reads TGCGCCAGCAGCTTGGAGGGACAGGGGACCCACTACGGGCAGTACTTC. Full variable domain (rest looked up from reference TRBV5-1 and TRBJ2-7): KAGVTQTPRYLIKTRGQQVTLSCSPISGHRSVSWYQQTPGQGLQFLFEYFSETQRNKGNFPGRFSGRQFSNSRSEMNVSTLELGDSALYLCASSLEGQGTHYGQYFGPGTRLTVT.

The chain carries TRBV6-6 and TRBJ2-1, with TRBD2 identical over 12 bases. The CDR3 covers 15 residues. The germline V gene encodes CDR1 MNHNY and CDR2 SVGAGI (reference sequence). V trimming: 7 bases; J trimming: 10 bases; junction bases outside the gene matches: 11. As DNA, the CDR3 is TGTGCCAGCACCCGTAGACTAGCGGGGGTAGAGGAGCAGTTCTTC. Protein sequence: CASTRRLAGVEEQFF.

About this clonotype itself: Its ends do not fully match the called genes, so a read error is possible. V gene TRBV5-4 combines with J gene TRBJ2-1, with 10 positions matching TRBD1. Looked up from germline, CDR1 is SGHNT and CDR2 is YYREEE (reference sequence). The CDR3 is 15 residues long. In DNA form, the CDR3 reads TGCGCCAGCAGCATCGGACAGGGGGTACACAATGAGCAGTTCTTC. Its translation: CASSIGQGVHNEQFF.

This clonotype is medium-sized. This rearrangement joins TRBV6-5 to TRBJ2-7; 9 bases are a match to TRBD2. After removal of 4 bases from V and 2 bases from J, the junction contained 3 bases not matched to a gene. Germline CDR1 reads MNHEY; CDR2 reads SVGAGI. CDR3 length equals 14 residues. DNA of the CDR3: TGTGCCAGCAGTTTAGCGGGGGAGCCCTACGAGCAGTACTTC. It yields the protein CASSLAGEPYEQYF.

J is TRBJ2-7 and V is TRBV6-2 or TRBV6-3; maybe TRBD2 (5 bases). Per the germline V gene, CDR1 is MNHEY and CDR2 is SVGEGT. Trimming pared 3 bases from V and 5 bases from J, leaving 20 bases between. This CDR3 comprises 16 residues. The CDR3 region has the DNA TGTGCCAGCAGTTATAGGCAGCTAGCAGGCACGGACGAGCAGTACTTC. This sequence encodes CASSYRQLAGTDEQYF.

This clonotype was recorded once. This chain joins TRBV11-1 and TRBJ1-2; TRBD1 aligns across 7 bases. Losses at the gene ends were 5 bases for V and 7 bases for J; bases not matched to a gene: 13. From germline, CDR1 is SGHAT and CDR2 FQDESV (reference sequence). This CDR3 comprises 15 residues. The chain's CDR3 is CASSQDQQGKGGYTF. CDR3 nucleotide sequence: TGTGCCAGCAGCCAAGATCAACAGGGGAAGGGTGGCTACACCTTC.

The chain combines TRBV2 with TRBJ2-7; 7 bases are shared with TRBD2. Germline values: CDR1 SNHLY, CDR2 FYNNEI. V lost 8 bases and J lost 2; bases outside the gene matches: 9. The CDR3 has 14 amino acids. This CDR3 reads CASSNLADPYEQYF. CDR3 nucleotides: TGTGCCAGCTCTAACCTAGCGGATCCCTACGAGCAGTACTTC.

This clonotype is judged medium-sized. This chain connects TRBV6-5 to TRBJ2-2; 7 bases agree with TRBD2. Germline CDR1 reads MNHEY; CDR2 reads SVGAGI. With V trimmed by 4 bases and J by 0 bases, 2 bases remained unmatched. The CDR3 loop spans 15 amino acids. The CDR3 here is CASSSSGANTGELFF. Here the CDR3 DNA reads TGTGCCAGCAGTTCGAGCGGGGCGAACACCGGGGAGCTGTTTTTT.

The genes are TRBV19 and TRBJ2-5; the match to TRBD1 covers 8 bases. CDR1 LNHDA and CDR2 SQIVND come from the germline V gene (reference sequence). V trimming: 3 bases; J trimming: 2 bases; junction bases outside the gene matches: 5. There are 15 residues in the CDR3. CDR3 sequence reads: CASSMFRQGQETQYF. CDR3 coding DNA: TGTGCCAGTAGTATGTTCCGACAGGGGCAAGAGACCCAGTACTTC.

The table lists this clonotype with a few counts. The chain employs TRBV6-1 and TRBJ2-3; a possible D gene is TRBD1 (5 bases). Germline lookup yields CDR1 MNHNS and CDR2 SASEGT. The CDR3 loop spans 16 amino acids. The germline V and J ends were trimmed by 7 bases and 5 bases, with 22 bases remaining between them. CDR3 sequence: CASTREQDTPIDTQYF. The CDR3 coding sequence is TGTGCCAGCACCCGAGAACAGGATACACCTATAGATACGCAGTATTTT.

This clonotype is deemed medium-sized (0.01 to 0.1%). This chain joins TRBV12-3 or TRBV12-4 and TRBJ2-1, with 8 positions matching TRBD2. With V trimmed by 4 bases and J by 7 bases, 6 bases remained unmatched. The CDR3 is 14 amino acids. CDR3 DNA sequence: TGTGCCAGCAGTTCCGGGGGGGCCTTGAATGAGCAGTTCTTC. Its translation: CASSSGGALNEQFF.

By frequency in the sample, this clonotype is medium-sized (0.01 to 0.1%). Written as DNA, the CDR3 is TGTGCCAGCTCACCGGCCCAAGCACAGGGTTCGACCCAGTACTTC. It is translated as CASSPAQAQGSTQYF. The chain combines TRBV18 with TRBJ2-5; weak D call: TRBD1 (6 bases). This CDR3 has 15 amino acids. Germline V lookup: CDR1 KGHSH, CDR2 LQKENI. V was pared by 3 bases and J by 7 bases, with 18 bases between.